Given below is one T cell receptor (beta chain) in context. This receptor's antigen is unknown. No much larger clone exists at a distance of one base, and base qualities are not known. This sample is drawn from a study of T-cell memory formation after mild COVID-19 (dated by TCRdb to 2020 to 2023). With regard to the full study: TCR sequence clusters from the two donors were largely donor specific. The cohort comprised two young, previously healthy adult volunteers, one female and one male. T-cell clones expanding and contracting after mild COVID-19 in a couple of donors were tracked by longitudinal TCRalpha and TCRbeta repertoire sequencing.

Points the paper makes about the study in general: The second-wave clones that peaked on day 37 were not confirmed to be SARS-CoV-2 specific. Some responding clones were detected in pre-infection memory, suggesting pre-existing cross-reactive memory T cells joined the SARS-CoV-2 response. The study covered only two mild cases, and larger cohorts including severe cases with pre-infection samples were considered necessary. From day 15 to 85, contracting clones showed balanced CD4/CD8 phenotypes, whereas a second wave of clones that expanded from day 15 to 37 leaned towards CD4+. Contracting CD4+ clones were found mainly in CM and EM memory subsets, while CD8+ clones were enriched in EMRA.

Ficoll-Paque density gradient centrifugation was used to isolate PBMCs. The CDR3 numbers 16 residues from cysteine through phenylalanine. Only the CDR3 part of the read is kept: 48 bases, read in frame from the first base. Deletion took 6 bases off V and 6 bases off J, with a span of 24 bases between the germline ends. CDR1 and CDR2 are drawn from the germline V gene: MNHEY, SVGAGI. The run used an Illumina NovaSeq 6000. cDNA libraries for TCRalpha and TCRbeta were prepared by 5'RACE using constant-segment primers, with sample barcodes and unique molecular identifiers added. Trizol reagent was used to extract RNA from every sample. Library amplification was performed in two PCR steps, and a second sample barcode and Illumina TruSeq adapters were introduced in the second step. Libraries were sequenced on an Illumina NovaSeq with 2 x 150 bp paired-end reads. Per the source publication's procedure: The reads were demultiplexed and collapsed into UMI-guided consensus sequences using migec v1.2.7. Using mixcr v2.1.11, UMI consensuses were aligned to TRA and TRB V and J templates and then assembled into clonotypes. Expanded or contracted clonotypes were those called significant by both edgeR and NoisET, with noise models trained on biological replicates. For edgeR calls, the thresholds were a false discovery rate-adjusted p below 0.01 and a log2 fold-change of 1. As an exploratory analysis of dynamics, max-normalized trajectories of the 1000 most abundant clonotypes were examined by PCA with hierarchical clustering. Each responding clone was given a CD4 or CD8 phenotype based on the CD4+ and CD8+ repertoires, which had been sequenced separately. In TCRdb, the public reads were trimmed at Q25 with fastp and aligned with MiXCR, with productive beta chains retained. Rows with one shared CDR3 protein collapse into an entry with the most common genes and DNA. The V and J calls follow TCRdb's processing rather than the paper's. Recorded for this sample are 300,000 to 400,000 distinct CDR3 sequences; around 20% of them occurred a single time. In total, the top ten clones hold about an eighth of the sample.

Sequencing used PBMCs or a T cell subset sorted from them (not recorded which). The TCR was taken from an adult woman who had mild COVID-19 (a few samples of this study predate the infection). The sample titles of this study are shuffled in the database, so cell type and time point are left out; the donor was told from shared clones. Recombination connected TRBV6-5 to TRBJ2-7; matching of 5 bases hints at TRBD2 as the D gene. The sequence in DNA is TGTGCCAGCAGCAAATACTCGTCAGGCCCGGCGGGCGAGCAGTACTTC. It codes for CASSKYSSGPAGEQYF.